This is a list of T cell receptor beta chains from one sample in a study of blood T cell repertoires in COVID-19. The method was immunoSEQ multiplex PCR; TCRdb's version includes in-frame clones alone and lacks a portion of them. The data show 150,000 to 200,000 clones, about 88% seen once. The sequencing sample was made of peripheral blood. The receptors shown here come from a man in his fifties or sixties with active or convalescent COVID-19. Both conserved end residues are part of each CDR3. A D gene is named only where the DNA matches it firmly. The size field is filled for only some rows; it gives once, few, many or a size class.

V	D	size	J	length	DNA	CDR3
TRBV7-2	NA	NA	TRBJ1-2	14	TGTGCCAGCAGCTTAGGAACGGGGGGTGGTGGCTACACCTTC	CASSLGTGGGGYTF
TRBV25-1	NA	NA	TRBJ1-5	13	TGTGCCAGCAGTCGGGGGGGCAATCAGCCCCAGCATTTT	CASSRGGNQPQHF
TRBV27	NA	NA	TRBJ2-7	13	TGTGCCAGCAAGGTCGGGGATACCTACGAGCAGTACTTC	CASKVGDTYEQYF
TRBV5-1	NA	NA	TRBJ2-3	13	TGCGCCAGCAGCTTTCTAGTAACGGATACGCAGTATTTT	CASSFLVTDTQYF
TRBV24-1	TRBD2	NA	TRBJ2-1	15	TGTGCCACCAGTGAGGGGACTAGCGGGTGGAATGAGCAGTTCTTC	CATSEGTSGWNEQFF
TRBV11-2	NA	NA	TRBJ2-1	16	TGTGCCAGCAGCTCGAATACGGGACAATATAACAATGAGCAGTTCTTC	CASSSNTGQYNNEQFF
TRBV11-3	NA	NA	TRBJ2-1	14	TGTGCCAGCAGCTTAGCCCTATCCCACAATGAGCAGTTCTTC	CASSLALSHNEQFF
TRBV12-3/TRBV12-4	NA	NA	TRBJ1-2	13	TGTGCCAGCACCGCGACAGTGAACTATGGCTACACCTTC	CASTATVNYGYTF
TRBV29-1	NA	NA	TRBJ1-1	11	TGCAGCGTTCAATTGAACACTGAAGCTTTCTTT	CSVQLNTEAFF
TRBV7-9	TRBD2	once	TRBJ2-3	18	TGTGCCAGCAGCCCCTCACCAGGACTAGCGGGTTTCACAGATACGCAGTATTTT	CASSPSPGLAGFTDTQYF
TRBV7-9	NA	NA	TRBJ1-5	14	TGTGCCAGCAGCACAGGGTTTTTCGGGCAGCCCCAGCATTTT	CASSTGFFGQPQHF
TRBV24-1	TRBD1	NA	TRBJ1-2	13	TGTGCCACCAGTGACGGGACAGCACATGGCTACACCTTC	CATSDGTAHGYTF
TRBV19	NA	once	TRBJ2-4	16	TGTGCCAGTAACCCCTATGCCGATGAAATTGGAAACATTCAGTACTTC	CASNPYADEIGNIQYF
TRBV27	NA	NA	TRBJ1-5	14	TGTGCCAGCTCCGGACAATGGAGCAATCAGCCCCAGCATTTT	CASSGQWSNQPQHF
TRBV7-2	TRBD1	NA	TRBJ1-2	14	TGTGCCAGCAGGCTCCGGGACAGTAAGACTGGCTACACCTTC	CASRLRDSKTGYTF
TRBV9	TRBD2	NA	TRBJ2-1	20	TGTGCCAGCAGCGTAGGGGAGAGAGCGGGGTCCCTACCCTCCTACAATGAGCAGTTCTTC	CASSVGERAGSLPSYNEQFF
TRBV5-1	NA	once	TRBJ2-1	16	TGCGCCAGCAGCTTCATGGCAGGGACTCTCTACAATGAGCAGTTCTTC	CASSFMAGTLYNEQFF
TRBV11-2	NA	NA	TRBJ1-2	14	TGTGCCAGCAGCTTAGGGCAGGGGTGGTATGGCTACACCTTC	CASSLGQGWYGYTF
TRBV19	NA	NA	TRBJ2-7	15	TGTGCCAGTAGTATAGAACGGGAGACCTCCTACGAGCAGTACTTC	CASSIERETSYEQYF
TRBV29-1	NA	NA	TRBJ1-1	14	TGCAGCGTTAAAGGGGGACATTTGAACACTGAAGCTTTCTTT	CSVKGGHLNTEAFF
TRBV6-6	NA	NA	TRBJ1-2	13	TGTGCCAGCAGTTACTCAGAGAACTATGGCTACACCTTC	CASSYSENYGYTF
TRBV18	NA	NA	TRBJ1-1	12	TGTGCCAGCAAACAGGGGAACACTGAAGCTTTCTTT	CASKQGNTEAFF
TRBV18	TRBD1	NA	TRBJ1-1	14	TGTGCCAGCTCACCACGGGAAGGGGGCGCGGGATCTTTCTTT	CASSPREGGAGSFF
TRBV29-1	TRBD1	NA	TRBJ1-1	15	TGCAGCGCTGAAGGGAACAGGGGCTCGAACACTGAAGCTTTCTTT	CSAEGNRGSNTEAFF
TRBV5-1	NA	NA	TRBJ2-3	15	TGCGCCAGCAGCTTGTCTGCGGGGCGCACAGATACGCAGTATTTT	CASSLSAGRTDTQYF
TRBV24-1	TRBD2	NA	TRBJ2-1	14	TGTGCCACCAGTCCTAGCGGGACCAACAATGAGCAGTTCTTC	CATSPSGTNNEQFF
TRBV5-6	TRBD1	few	TRBJ1-5	16	TGTGCCAGCAGCTCCGACAGGGGGCGGTTCCATCAGCCCCAGCATTTT	CASSSDRGRFHQPQHF
TRBV5-1	NA	NA	TRBJ1-3	15	TGCGCCAGCAGCTTGGACTATGTTGGGGGAAACACCATATATTTT	CASSLDYVGGNTIYF
TRBV28	TRBD1	NA	TRBJ1-3	14	TGTGCCAGCAAGACAGGGGGATCTGGAAACACCATATATTTT	CASKTGGSGNTIYF
TRBV5-8	NA	NA	TRBJ1-3	17	TGTGCCAGCAGCTTCTCGGGAGGGTTCGCCTCTGGAAACACCATATATTTT	CASSFSGGFASGNTIYF
TRBV5-1	NA	NA	TRBJ2-2	14	TGCGCCAGCAGCTTGCTCAGGCCTACCGGGGAGCTGTTTTTT	CASSLLRPTGELFF
TRBV2	TRBD1	NA	TRBJ1-2	13	TGTGCCAGCAGTGAACAGGACAGGGCTGGCTACACCTTC	CASSEQDRAGYTF
TRBV10-3	TRBD2	NA	TRBJ2-5	14	TGTGCCATCAGTGAACTAGCGGGAGGGGAGACCCAGTACTTC	CAISELAGGETQYF
TRBV3-1/TRBV3-2	NA	NA	TRBJ2-1	15	TGTGCCAGCAGCCAAGGATTCGGGGCCTACAATGAGCAGTTCTTC	CASSQGFGAYNEQFF
TRBV29-1	NA	NA	TRBJ2-5	12	TGCAGCGTTGACTTAGCTATGGAGACCCAGTACTTC	CSVDLAMETQYF
TRBV7-6	TRBD1	NA	TRBJ2-1	14	TGTGCCAGCAGCTTAGCCAGGGGGAGCTATGAGCAGTTCTTC	CASSLARGSYEQFF
TRBV6-5	NA	NA	TRBJ2-5	15	TGTGCCAGCAGTTACTCGCGGCCGTACCAAGAGACCCAGTACTTC	CASSYSRPYQETQYF
TRBV6-5	TRBD2	few	TRBJ2-1	14	TGTGCCAGCCTTTCCGGGACTAGTAACAATGAGCAGTTCTTC	CASLSGTSNNEQFF
TRBV10-1	NA	NA	TRBJ2-5	14	TGCGCCAGCAGTCGTGGGACATCTCAAGAGACCCAGTACTTC	CASSRGTSQETQYF
TRBV27	NA	NA	TRBJ2-7	13	TGTGCCAGCAGTTCAAACCTAGCTCGCGAGCAGTACTTC	CASSSNLAREQYF
TRBV7-8	NA	NA	TRBJ1-3	14	TGTGCCAGCAGCCTGGGAGTTTCTGGAAACACCATATATTTT	CASSLGVSGNTIYF
TRBV7-9	TRBD1	NA	TRBJ1-2	17	TGTGCCAGCAGCGGATACTCTAACAGGGGTCGGGTCTATGGCTACACCTTC	CASSGYSNRGRVYGYTF
TRBV7-9	NA	NA	TRBJ2-7	16	TGTGCCAGCAGCTTAGATAAAGCTAGCGACCCCTACGAGCAGTACTTC	CASSLDKASDPYEQYF
TRBV19	NA	once	TRBJ1-1	13	TGTGCCAGTAGTCAGGGCTTGAACACTGAAGCTTTCTTT	CASSQGLNTEAFF
TRBV19	TRBD1	NA	TRBJ1-2	16	TGTGCCAGTAGTATGGGCCAGGGGGGCCGGAACTATGGCTACACCTTC	CASSMGQGGRNYGYTF
TRBV7-9	NA	NA	TRBJ1-2	14	TGTGCCAGCAGCCCCAGACGGGTTGGCTATGGCTACACCTTC	CASSPRRVGYGYTF
TRBV10-3	NA	NA	TRBJ2-1	15	TGTGCCATCAGGGATACTAGTAGCTCCTACAATGAGCAGTTCTTC	CAIRDTSSSYNEQFF
TRBV28	NA	NA	TRBJ1-5	13	TGTGCCAGCAGTTTCCAAGGGGGGGGGCCCCAGCATTTT	CASSFQGGGPQHF
TRBV3-1/TRBV3-2	TRBD2	NA	TRBJ2-5	16	TGTGCCAGCAGCCAAGGCACAGCGGGGGGATCGGAGACCCAGTACTTC	CASSQGTAGGSETQYF
TRBV19	NA	NA	TRBJ2-3	12	TGTGCCAGTAGATCAGGTACCGATACGCAGTATTTT	CASRSGTDTQYF
TRBV10-3	TRBD1	NA	TRBJ1-5	12	TGTGCCATCAGTGGGGGACAGGGCCTGCAGCATTTT	CAISGGQGLQHF
TRBV2	NA	once	TRBJ2-7	10	TGTGCCAGCAGTGTTAACGAGCAGTACTTC	CASSVNEQYF
TRBV19	NA	NA	TRBJ1-3	16	TGTGCCAGTAGCCAAAGGACCGGACTTTCTGGAAACACCATATATTTT	CASSQRTGLSGNTIYF
TRBV27	NA	NA	TRBJ2-7	15	TGTGCCAGCAGTACCCCCTTCGGCGGGGACTACGAGCAGTACTTC	CASSTPFGGDYEQYF
TRBV2	NA	NA	TRBJ2-3	14	TGTGCCAGCACTCCCACCAGGGGCACAGATACGCAGTATTTT	CASTPTRGTDTQYF
TRBV7-9	TRBD1	once	TRBJ1-2	14	TGTGCCAGCAGCCCGGGACAGGGAGGCTATGGCTACACCTTC	CASSPGQGGYGYTF
TRBV4-1	TRBD1	few	TRBJ1-6	16	TGCGCCAGCAGCCAGCCGGACAGGGGGGATAATTCACCCCTCCACTTT	CASSQPDRGDNSPLHF
TRBV10-1	TRBD2	NA	TRBJ2-3	15	TGCGCCAGCAGGAGGACTAGCGTGGGCACAGATACGCAGTATTTT	CASRRTSVGTDTQYF
TRBV3-1/TRBV3-2	NA	once	TRBJ2-2	14	TGTGCCAGCAGCGACACCTACAACACCGGGGAGCTGTTTTTT	CASSDTYNTGELFF
TRBV5-6	TRBD1	NA	TRBJ2-7	13	TGTGCCAGCAGCCCGACAGGGGACTACGAGCAGTACTTC	CASSPTGDYEQYF